This T cell receptor (beta chain) comes out of a study of T cells in Graves' hyperthyroidism and ophthalmopathy. Whole-study findings and limits: Most expanded thyroid clonotypes above 0.001 also appeared in blood.

With respect to this clonotype: Its antigen remains unknown.

Amplification targeted TCR beta CDR3 regions from RNA transcripts. The HTBI set primed first-round TCR CDR3 RT-PCR. TCRdb re-derived calls from the multiplex PCR reads in MiXCR, one entry per CDR3 protein. The sample has about 380,000 distinct CDR3 sequences, around 18% seen once; the top ten hold 35% to 45%. Exclusions: uncontrolled infection, other autoimmune disease, pregnancy, lactation. In making diagnoses, clinical symptoms, serum thyroxine and TRAb, thyroid ultrasound and orbital computed tomography were all used. Fresh 10 ml peripheral blood yielded PBMCs. The J segment lost 9 bases and the V segment lost 4 bases, leaving 7 bases of the junction unmatched. The CDR3 contains 15 residues.

The chain links TRBV12-3 or TRBV12-4 to TRBJ2-4, with 12 bases fitting TRBD1. Sequenced material: blood. The TCR comes from a man in his late teens or twenties with Graves' ophthalmopathy. The CDR3 loop is CASSSSGTGGGIQYF. CDR3 coding DNA: TGTGCCAGCAGTTCCTCCGGGACAGGGGGCGGCATTCAGTACTTC.